These 21 T cell receptor beta chains came from one sample sequenced in a study of beta chain features in type 1 diabetes. Expressed TCRB transcripts got sequenced, as all isolated RNA was reverse transcribed. Clones were sequenced by immunoSEQ multiplex PCR, and TCRdb holds only the in-frame ones, with some missing. The profile covers some 150,000 clones, with less than 10% appearing a single time and 0.65% taken by the ten largest. The sequenced sample consisted of central memory CD4+ T cells from blood. These receptors were obtained from a middle-aged woman in good health.

The chain links TRBV6-1 to TRBJ1-2, with 9 bases identical to TRBD1. Germline trimming cut 6 bases from V and 7 bases from J; bases unmatched to any gene: 9. Looked up from germline, CDR1 is MNHNS and CDR2 is SASEGT. The CDR3 has 14 amino acids. The CDR3, as DNA: TGTGCCAGCAGGTCAACCGGGACAGGGACTGGCTACACCTTC. This encodes CASRSTGTGTGYTF.

In this sample, this clone turned up a few times. CDR3 residues: CATSRAVTGEDGYTF. CDR3 sequence (DNA): TGTGCCACCAGCAGAGCGGTGACAGGGGAAGACGGCTACACCTTC. The chain is built from TRBV15 and TRBJ1-2, with 8 bases aligning to TRBD1. CDR1 LNHNV and CDR2 YYDKDF come from the germline V gene (reference sequence). The CDR3 totals 15 residues. Trimming at V came to 1 base and at J to 8 bases, leaving 9 bases not matched to a gene.

This sequence joins TRBV7-2 and TRBJ2-5, with D perhaps matching TRBD2 (5 bases). The germline CDR1 and CDR2 sequences are SGHTA and FQGNSA. V was trimmed by 4 bases and J by 5 bases, leaving 8 bases between them. The CDR3 covers 12 residues. CDR3 amino acids: CASSSTKETQYF. DNA of the CDR3: TGTGCCAGCAGCTCGACTAAGGAGACCCAGTACTTC.

The V gene is TRBV9, the J gene TRBJ1-2, with TRBD1 identical over 9 bases. The J segment lost 8 bases and the V segment lost 0 bases, leaving 8 bases of the junction unmatched. CDR1 and CDR2 from the germline V gene are SGDLS and YYNGEE. CDR3 size: 15 residues. The CDR3 nucleotides read TGTGCCAGCAGCGTAGGGGACAGGGCGGGTCGCGGCTACACCTTC. Translation gives CASSVGDRAGRGYTF.

The genes are TRBV19 and TRBJ2-1, with TRBD2 as a possible D gene (5 bases). V was cut by 10 bases and J by 6 bases, with 19 bases left in between. Per germline, CDR1 LNHDA and CDR2 SQIVND (reference sequence). The CDR3 totals 14 residues. The CDR3 coding sequence is TGTGCCACCTTACCTAGCCGGCCCAGCAATGAGCAGTTCTTC. Protein: CATLPSRPSNEQFF.

V is TRBV5-6 and J is TRBJ2-3; 11 positions match TRBD2. Germline CDR1 SGHDT, CDR2 YYEEEE. V shed 6 bases and J 4 bases; nucleotides not matched to a gene: 7. CDR3 size: 15 residues. The CDR3 loop is CASNGGLAVSDTQYF. In DNA, the CDR3 is TGTGCCAGCAACGGGGGACTAGCGGTGTCAGATACGCAGTATTTT.

The chain combines TRBV11-2 with TRBJ2-1, with D maybe TRBD2 (6 bases). This CDR3 has 16 amino acids. The V gene lost 1 base and the J gene lost 4 bases, with 14 bases spanning the gap. CDR1 SGHAT and CDR2 FQNNGV come from the germline V gene. Here the CDR3 reads CASSLVVAGIYNEQFF. CDR3 sequence (DNA): TGTGCCAGCAGCTTAGTGGTCGCGGGGATATACAATGAGCAGTTCTTC.

The chain uses TRBV11-2 and TRBJ1-3; 9 positions match TRBD1. Germline-derived CDR1 and CDR2 are SGHAT and FQNNGV. The trim removed 4 bases at V and 4 bases at J, leaving 8 bases unmatched. This CDR3 comprises 16 residues. In nucleotides, the CDR3 is TGTGCCAGCAGCTCAACACAGGGGGCGCGGGGAAACACCATATATTTT. This codes for CASSSTQGARGNTIYF.

This clone was seen a few times. This chain joins TRBV2 and TRBJ2-1; D may be TRBD2 (5 bases). The V end lost 2 bases, the J end lost 7 bases, and 18 bases lay between the germline ends. Germline V lookup: CDR1 SNHLY, CDR2 FYNNEI. The CDR3 has 16 amino acids. CDR3 nucleotides: TGTGCCAGCAGTGAAAATACTAGAACTCTCATGAATGAGCAGTTCTTC. Translated: CASSENTRTLMNEQFF.

This clone has a handful of counts. The rearrangement joins TRBV5-1 to TRBJ1-2; D perhaps matches TRBD1 (5 bases). CDR1 is SGHRS and CDR2 is YFSETQ in the germline V gene. V gave up 4 bases and J gave up 4 bases, with 20 bases separating them. The CDR3 covers 16 residues. CDR3 protein: CASSPTFGQGGYGYTF. The CDR3 nucleotides read TGCGCCAGCAGCCCGACATTTGGGCAGGGCGGCTATGGCTACACCTTC.

J is TRBJ2-5 and V is TRBV5-4, with D possibly TRBD1 on 5 matching bases. The CDR3 has 14 amino acids. Germline V gene lookup returns CDR1 SGHNT and CDR2 YYREEE (reference sequence). The ends were cut back, 0 bases at V and 4 bases at J, with 10 bases in the middle. The CDR3 is CASSLDNRRETQYF. As DNA, the CDR3 is TGTGCCAGCAGCTTGGATAACAGGCGAGAGACCCAGTACTTC.

The chain recombines TRBV9 with TRBJ2-7; 9 bases line up with TRBD2. The CDR3 loop spans 14 amino acids. Trimming removed 0 bases from V and 4 bases from J; junction bases left unmatched: 2. The germline V gene has CDR1 SGDLS and CDR2 YYNGEE. This CDR3 reads CASSVGAGGYEQYF. Written as DNA, the CDR3 is TGTGCCAGCAGCGTAGGGGCGGGGGGGTACGAGCAGTACTTC.

A few counts support this clone. This rearrangement joins TRBV13 to TRBJ2-5; 7 nucleotides align to TRBD1. Unmatched junction bases numbered 9, after V lost 5 bases and J lost 0 bases. The CDR3 consists of 16 residues. The germline gives CDR1 PRHDT, CDR2 FYEKMQ (reference sequence). The CDR3 reads CASSPRQGQYQETQYF. The CDR3 region has the DNA TGTGCCAGCAGCCCCCGACAGGGACAGTACCAAGAGACCCAGTACTTC.

This clone was counted only a few times. The V gene is TRBV19, the J gene TRBJ2-7, with 8 bases lining up with TRBD2. The CDR3 runs to 13 residues. The germline V gene has CDR1 LNHDA and CDR2 SQIVND (reference sequence). V was clipped by 7 bases and J by 6 bases; unmatched bases: 8. CDR3 in DNA: TGTGCCAGTACCCCCCGGGGGGGAGTCGAGCAGTACTTC. Translating gives CASTPRGGVEQYF.

The chain joins TRBV2 to TRBJ2-5; possibly TRBD2 for D (6 bases). Germline CDR1 reads SNHLY; CDR2 reads FYNNEI. V was clipped by 3 bases and J by 4 bases, with 9 bases between them. The CDR3 has 13 residues. The CDR3 DNA is TGTGCCAGCAGTGATGTGGGGGGAGAGACCCAGTACTTC. Translated: CASSDVGGETQYF.

This clone has ten or more counts. The chain recombines TRBV4-3 with TRBJ2-3; tentatively, D is TRBD2 (6 bases). CDR1 is LGHNA and CDR2 is YSLEER in the germline V gene. The germline V and J ends were trimmed by 0 bases and 6 bases, with 13 bases remaining between them. This CDR3 has 15 amino acids. CDR3 DNA: TGCGCCAGCAGCCAAGATCTGGGGGACTCGGATACGCAGTATTTT. It translates to CASSQDLGDSDTQYF.

The chain couples TRBV5-1 to TRBJ2-3, with D possibly matching TRBD2 (5 bases). Germline assignment: CDR1 SGHRS and CDR2 YFSETQ. This CDR3 is built from 15 residues. V dropped 1 base and J dropped 4 bases, with 13 bases sitting between them. The DNA for the CDR3 is TGCGCCAGCAGCTTGTCGGGTGTCGGGGCAGATACGCAGTATTTT. Translation: CASSLSGVGADTQYF.

This clone was seen a few times. The gene calls are TRBV15 and TRBJ2-1, with TRBD2 identical over 8 bases. V lost 7 bases and J lost 10; bases outside the gene matches: 9. This CDR3 region has 13 residues. The germline V gene has CDR1 LNHNV and CDR2 YYDKDF (reference sequence). As DNA, the CDR3 is TGTGCCACCAATCCCGGGGGGGCATGGGAGCAGTTCTTC. Its translation is CATNPGGAWEQFF.

This clone was counted ten times or more. The chain carries TRBV27 and TRBJ2-5, with 9 bases that match TRBD1. CDR1 is MNHEY and CDR2 is SMNVEV in the germline V gene (reference sequence). The junction had 8 bases not matched to a gene; V was cut back by 4 bases and J by 2 bases. The length of the CDR3 is 16 residues. CDR3 amino acids: CASSSQYRGRQETQYF. CDR3 DNA: TGTGCCAGCAGTTCCCAGTACAGGGGGCGGCAAGAGACCCAGTACTTC.

This clone was seen just once. Here the CDR3 reads CASRRVRAGGGNYGYTF. The CDR3 nucleotides are TGTGCCAGCAGGAGGGTCAGGGCAGGGGGCGGTAACTATGGCTACACCTTC. The chain has TRBV2 and TRBJ1-2, with TRBD1 matching 8 bases. Germline lookup yields CDR1 SNHLY and CDR2 FYNNEI. The CDR3 loop spans 17 amino acids. After removal of 6 bases from V and 1 base from J, the junction contained 13 bases not matched to a gene.

This clone was detected only a few times. The chain joins TRBV5-1 to TRBJ1-2; 8 bases agree with TRBD1. The CDR3 has 14 residues. V was clipped by 1 base and J by 4 bases; unmatched bases: 3. Germline loops: CDR1 SGHRS, CDR2 YFSETQ. The CDR3 DNA sequence: TGCGCCAGCAGCTTGATGGACAGGGCCTATGGCTACACCTTC. The encoded protein is CASSLMDRAYGYTF. The variable domain in full, completed from reference TRBV5-1 and TRBJ1-2, reads KAGVTQTPRYLIKTRGQQVTLSCSPISGHRSVSWYQQTPGQGLQFLFEYFSETQRNKGNFPGRFSGRQFSNSRSEMNVSTLELGDSALYLCASSLMDRAYGYTFGSGTRLTVV.